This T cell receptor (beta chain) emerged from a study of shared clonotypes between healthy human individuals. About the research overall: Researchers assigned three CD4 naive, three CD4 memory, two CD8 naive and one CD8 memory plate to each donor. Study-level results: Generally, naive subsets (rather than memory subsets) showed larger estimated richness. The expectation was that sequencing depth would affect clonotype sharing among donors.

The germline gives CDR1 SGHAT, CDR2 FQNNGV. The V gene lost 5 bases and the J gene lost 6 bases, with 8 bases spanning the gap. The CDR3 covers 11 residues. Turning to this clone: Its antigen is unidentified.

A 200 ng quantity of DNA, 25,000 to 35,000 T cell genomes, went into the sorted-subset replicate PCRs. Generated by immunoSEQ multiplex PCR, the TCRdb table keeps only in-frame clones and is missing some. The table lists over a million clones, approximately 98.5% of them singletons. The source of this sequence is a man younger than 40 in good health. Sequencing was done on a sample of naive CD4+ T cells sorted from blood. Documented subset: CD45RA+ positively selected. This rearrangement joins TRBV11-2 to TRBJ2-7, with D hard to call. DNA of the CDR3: TGTGCCAGCAGCCCAAAATTCGAGCAGTACTTC. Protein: CASSPKFEQYF.